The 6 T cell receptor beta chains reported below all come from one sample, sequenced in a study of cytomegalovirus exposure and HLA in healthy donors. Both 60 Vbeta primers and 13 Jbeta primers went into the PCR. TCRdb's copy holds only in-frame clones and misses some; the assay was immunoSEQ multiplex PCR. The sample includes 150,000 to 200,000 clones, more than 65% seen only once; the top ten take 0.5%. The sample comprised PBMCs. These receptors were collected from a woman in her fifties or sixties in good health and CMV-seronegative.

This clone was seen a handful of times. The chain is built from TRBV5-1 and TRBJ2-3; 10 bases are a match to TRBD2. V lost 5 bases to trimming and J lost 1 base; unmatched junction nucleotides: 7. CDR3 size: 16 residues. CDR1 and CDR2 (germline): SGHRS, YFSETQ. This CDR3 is CASSLAGAGGTDTQYF. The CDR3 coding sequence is TGCGCCAGCAGTCTAGCGGGAGCGGGGGGCACAGATACGCAGTATTTT. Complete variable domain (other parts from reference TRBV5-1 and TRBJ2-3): KAGVTQTPRYLIKTRGQQVTLSCSPISGHRSVSWYQQTPGQGLQFLFEYFSETQRNKGNFPGRFSGRQFSNSRSEMNVSTLELGDSALYLCASSLAGAGGTDTQYFGPGTRLTVL.

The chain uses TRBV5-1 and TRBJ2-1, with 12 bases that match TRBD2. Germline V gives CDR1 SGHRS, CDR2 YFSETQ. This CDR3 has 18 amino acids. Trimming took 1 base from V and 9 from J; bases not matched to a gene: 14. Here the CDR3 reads CASSLQNQLAGGVREQFF. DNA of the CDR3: TGCGCCAGCAGCTTGCAAAACCAACTAGCGGGAGGTGTTCGTGAGCAGTTCTTC.

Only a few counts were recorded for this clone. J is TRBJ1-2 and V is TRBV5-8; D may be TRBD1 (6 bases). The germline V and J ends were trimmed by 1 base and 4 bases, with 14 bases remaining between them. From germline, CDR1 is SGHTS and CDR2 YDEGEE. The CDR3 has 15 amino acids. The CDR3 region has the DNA TGTGCCAGCAGCTTGCAAAAGGGGGTTGGCTATGGCTACACCTTC. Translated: CASSLQKGVGYGYTF.

The CDR3 DNA reads TGTGCCAGCAGCTCATACAGGGACACTGAAGCTTTCTTT. It codes for CASSSYRDTEAFF. V usage is TRBV7-3 and J usage is TRBJ1-1; TRBD1 might be the D (6 bases). This CDR3 has 13 residues. V dropped 4 bases and J dropped 3 bases, with 9 bases sitting between them. The germline gives CDR1 SGHTA, CDR2 FQGTGA.

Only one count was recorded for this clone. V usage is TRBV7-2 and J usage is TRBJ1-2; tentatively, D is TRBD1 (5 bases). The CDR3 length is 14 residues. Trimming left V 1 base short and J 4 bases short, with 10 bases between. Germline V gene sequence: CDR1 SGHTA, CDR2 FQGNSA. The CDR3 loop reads CASSLVQGGYGYTF. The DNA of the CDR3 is TGTGCCAGCAGCTTAGTCCAGGGAGGCTATGGCTACACCTTC.

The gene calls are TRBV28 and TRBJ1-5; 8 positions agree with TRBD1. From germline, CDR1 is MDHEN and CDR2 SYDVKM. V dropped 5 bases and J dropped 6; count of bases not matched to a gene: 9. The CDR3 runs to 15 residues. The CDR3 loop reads CASSDRGGFGQPQHF. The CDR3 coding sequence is TGTGCCAGCAGTGACAGGGGAGGTTTTGGTCAGCCCCAGCATTTT.